The rows below give T cell receptor beta chains drawn from one sample of a study of OX40 agonist ivuxolimab in advanced cancers. Some clones are missing from TCRdb's copy, which holds only in-frame ones; the method was immunoSEQ multiplex PCR. The sample records over 30,000 clones, around 90% being singletons. Material: CD4+ or CD8+ T cells sorted from blood, obtained in a trial of the OX40 agonist ivuxolimab. Receptor source: an adult with an advanced solid tumor such as melanoma, head and neck, liver or kidney cancer. CDR3s include the opening cysteine and the closing phenylalanine or tryptophan. The D gene is left open where the match is weak. The size entry is marked missing in some rows and otherwise reads once, few, many or a size class.

d_call,v_call,clone_size,j_call,cdr3_aa,cdr3_nt
TRBD2,TRBV11-3,.,TRBJ2-3,CASSLLAGSTDTQYF,TGTGCCAGCAGTTTACTAGCGGGGAGCACAGATACGCAGTATTTT
TRBD1,TRBV27,once,TRBJ1-1,CASSPTGTEAFF,TGTGCCAGCAGTCCGACAGGGACTGAAGCTTTCTTT
.,TRBV6-6,.,TRBJ1-2,CASSYTIQGYGYTF,TGTGCCAGCAGTTATACAATACAGGGATATGGCTACACCTTC
.,TRBV11-2,.,TRBJ1-1,CASSPWVRQRSTEAFF,TGTGCCAGCAGCCCCTGGGTTAGACAGAGGTCTACTGAAGCTTTCTTT
TRBD1,TRBV6-6,.,TRBJ1-4,CASSTQGKLFF,TGTGCCAGCAGCACACAGGGGAAACTGTTTTTT
.,TRBV9,.,TRBJ1-2,CASSGQEPGYTF,TGTGCCAGCAGCGGGCAGGAACCCGGCTACACCTTC
.,TRBV19,.,TRBJ2-2,CASSPVGPPETGELFF,TGTGCCAGTAGTCCGGTCGGACCTCCGGAGACCGGGGAGCTGTTTTTT
TRBD2,TRBV7-8,.,TRBJ2-7,CASSTWTSGAYEQYF,TGTGCCAGCAGCACATGGACTAGCGGGGCCTACGAGCAGTACTTC
TRBD1,TRBV19,.,TRBJ1-1,CASRQGITEAFF,TGTGCCAGCCGACAGGGGATCACTGAAGCTTTCTTT
.,TRBV6-5,.,TRBJ2-7,CASGGPGLYYEQYF,TGTGCCAGCGGCGGGCCTGGGTTATACTACGAGCAGTACTTC
TRBD2,TRBV7-8,.,TRBJ2-1,CASSSRGGGGVYNEQFF,TGTGCCAGCAGCTCCCGGGGGGGTGGCGGGGTATACAATGAGCAGTTCTTC
.,TRBV29-1,.,TRBJ2-1,CSVEPGVGEQFF,TGCAGCGTTGAACCTGGGGTCGGTGAGCAGTTCTTC
.,TRBV11-2,.,TRBJ1-3,CASSFGVFLDTIYF,TGTGCCAGCAGCTTTGGTGTGTTTTTAGACACCATATATTTT
.,TRBV4-1,.,TRBJ2-7,CASSQTGRSSYEQYF,TGCGCCAGCAGCCAAACAGGGCGTTCCTCCTACGAGCAGTACTTC
.,TRBV15,.,TRBJ1-1,CATSIDRMSTEAFF,TGTGCCACCAGCATAGATAGGATGAGCACTGAAGCTTTCTTT
.,TRBV7-9,.,TRBJ2-2,CASSLAGTGELFF,TGTGCCAGCAGCTTGGCAGGGACCGGGGAGCTGTTTTTT
.,TRBV4-1,.,TRBJ2-1,CASSQGGYNEQFF,TGCGCCAGCAGCCAAGGTGGCTACAATGAGCAGTTCTTC
.,TRBV5-4,.,TRBJ2-7,CASSEWGSGTYEQYF,TGTGCCAGCAGCGAATGGGGTAGCGGAACCTACGAGCAGTACTTC
.,TRBV4-1,.,TRBJ1-5,CASSQALTLNQPQHF,TGCGCCAGCAGCCAAGCGTTAACTCTCAATCAGCCCCAGCATTTT
.,TRBV14,.,TRBJ2-7,CASSPGLSYEQYF,TGTGCCAGCAGTCCCGGGTTGTCCTACGAGCAGTACTTC
TRBD2,TRBV7-9,few,TRBJ2-5,CASSAGTSGQETQYF,TGTGCCAGCAGCGCCGGGACTAGCGGGCAAGAGACCCAGTACTTC
.,TRBV4-1,once,TRBJ1-2,CASSHPMGARYGYTF,TGCGCCAGCAGCCATCCCATGGGGGCGAGGTATGGCTACACCTTC
.,TRBV7-8,.,TRBJ1-6,CASSLQGPNSPLHF,TGTGCCAGCAGCTTACAGGGCCCGAATTCACCCCTCCACTTT
TRBD2,TRBV7-6,.,TRBJ2-1,CASSPSGERQFF,TGTGCCAGCAGCCCTAGCGGAGAACGGCAGTTCTTC
.,TRBV11-2,.,TRBJ1-4,CASSREEAVDPNEKLFF,TGTGCCAGCAGCAGGGAGGAGGCAGTCGACCCAAATGAAAAACTGTTTTTT
.,TRBV10-2,.,TRBJ1-1,CASSESPAEAFF,TGCGCCAGCAGTGAGAGTCCAGCTGAAGCTTTCTTT
.,TRBV5-5,.,TRBJ2-7,CASSGGLSYEQYF,TGTGCCAGCAGCGGCGGCCTTTCCTACGAGCAGTACTTC
TRBD2,TRBV5-6,.,TRBJ2-7,CASSLSPPLAGAYEQYF,TGTGCCAGCAGCTTGAGTCCCCCGCTTGCGGGGGCCTACGAGCAGTACTTC
TRBD1,TRBV4-1,.,TRBJ1-1,CASGQGSEAFF,TGCGCCAGCGGACAGGGATCTGAAGCTTTCTTT
.,TRBV27,.,TRBJ2-3,CASSPIGGLIDTQYF,TGTGCCAGCAGTCCCATAGGGGGGCTGATAGATACGCAGTATTTT
TRBD1,TRBV6-5,.,TRBJ2-7,CASRERTGGSEQYF,TGTGCCAGCAGAGAAAGGACAGGGGGCTCCGAGCAGTACTTC
.,TRBV7-2,.,TRBJ2-6,CASNENWAPKSSGANVLTF,TGTGCCAGCAACGAAAACTGGGCCCCCAAGAGCTCTGGGGCCAACGTCCTGACTTTC
TRBD2,TRBV7-2,.,TRBJ2-1,CASSQGLVSEQFF,TGTGCCAGCAGCCAAGGACTAGTAAGTGAGCAGTTCTTC
.,TRBV29-1,.,TRBJ2-2,CSVAGDANTGELFF,TGCAGCGTCGCCGGCGACGCGAACACCGGGGAGCTGTTTTTT
.,TRBV27,once,TRBJ2-1,CASSAQGNEQFF,TGTGCCAGCAGTGCACAGGGAAATGAGCAGTTCTTC
TRBD2,TRBV27,.,TRBJ2-1,CASSLMGLAGASSYNEQFF,TGTGCCAGCAGTTTAATGGGACTAGCGGGAGCCAGCTCCTACAATGAGCAGTTCTTC
.,TRBV28,.,TRBJ2-7,CASSPDVYEQYF,TGTGCCAGCAGTCCGGACGTCTACGAGCAGTACTTC
TRBD2,TRBV5-1,.,TRBJ2-1,CASSLTSGSYNEQFF,TGCGCCAGCAGCCTGACTAGCGGGAGCTACAATGAGCAGTTCTTC